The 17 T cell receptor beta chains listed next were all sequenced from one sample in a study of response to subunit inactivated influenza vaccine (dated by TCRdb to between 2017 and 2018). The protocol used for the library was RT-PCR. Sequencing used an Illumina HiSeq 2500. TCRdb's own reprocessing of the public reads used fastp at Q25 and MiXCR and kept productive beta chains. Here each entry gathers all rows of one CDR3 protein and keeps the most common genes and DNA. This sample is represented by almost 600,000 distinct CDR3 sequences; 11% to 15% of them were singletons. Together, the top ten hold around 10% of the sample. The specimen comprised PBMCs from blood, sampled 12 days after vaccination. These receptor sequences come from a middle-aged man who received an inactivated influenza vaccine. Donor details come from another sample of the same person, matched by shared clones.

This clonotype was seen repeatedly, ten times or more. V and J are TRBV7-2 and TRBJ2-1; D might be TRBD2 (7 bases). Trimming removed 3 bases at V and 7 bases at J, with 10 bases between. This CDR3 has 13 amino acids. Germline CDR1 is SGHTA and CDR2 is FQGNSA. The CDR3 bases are TGTGCCAGCAGCTTCAGGGGAGGGAATGAGCAGTTCTTC. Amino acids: CASSFRGGNEQFF.

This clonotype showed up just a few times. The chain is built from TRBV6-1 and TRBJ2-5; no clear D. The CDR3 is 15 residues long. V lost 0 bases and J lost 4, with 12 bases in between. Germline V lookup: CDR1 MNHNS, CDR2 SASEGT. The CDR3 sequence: CASSEARPRRETQYF. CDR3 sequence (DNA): TGTGCCAGCAGTGAAGCGCGGCCTAGGCGAGAGACCCAGTACTTC.

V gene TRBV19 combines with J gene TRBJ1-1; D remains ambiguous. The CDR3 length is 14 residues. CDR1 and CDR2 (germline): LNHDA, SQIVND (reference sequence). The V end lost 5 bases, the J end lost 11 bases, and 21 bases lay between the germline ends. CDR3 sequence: CASSPGPATPPAFF. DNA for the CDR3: TGTGCCAGTAGTCCGGGTCCCGCTACCCCCCCCGCTTTCTTT.

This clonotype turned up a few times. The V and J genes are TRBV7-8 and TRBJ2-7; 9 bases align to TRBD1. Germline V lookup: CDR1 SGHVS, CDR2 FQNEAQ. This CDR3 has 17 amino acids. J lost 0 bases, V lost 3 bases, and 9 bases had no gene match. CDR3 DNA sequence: TGTGCCAGCAGCTTCGACGTCGGGACAGGGCCCTCCTACGAGCAGTACTTC. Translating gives CASSFDVGTGPSYEQYF.

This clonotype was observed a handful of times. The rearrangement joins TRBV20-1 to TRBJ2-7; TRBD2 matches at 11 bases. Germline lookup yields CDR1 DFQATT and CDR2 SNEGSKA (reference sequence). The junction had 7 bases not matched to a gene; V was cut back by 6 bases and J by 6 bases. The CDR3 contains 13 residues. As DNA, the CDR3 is TGCAGTGCCGACACTAGCGGGAGCCCCGAGCAGTACTTC. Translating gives CSADTSGSPEQYF.

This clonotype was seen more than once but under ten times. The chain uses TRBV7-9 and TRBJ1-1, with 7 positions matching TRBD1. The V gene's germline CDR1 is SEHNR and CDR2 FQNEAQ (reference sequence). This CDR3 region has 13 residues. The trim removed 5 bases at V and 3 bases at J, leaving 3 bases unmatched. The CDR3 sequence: CASSRDRDTEAFF. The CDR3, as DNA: TGTGCCAGCAGCCGCGACAGGGACACTGAAGCTTTCTTT.

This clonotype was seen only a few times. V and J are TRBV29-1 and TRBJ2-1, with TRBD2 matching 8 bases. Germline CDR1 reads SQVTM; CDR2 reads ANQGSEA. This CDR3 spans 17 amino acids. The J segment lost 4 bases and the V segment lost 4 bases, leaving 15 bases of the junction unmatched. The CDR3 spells CSVGGGGKRERYNEQFF. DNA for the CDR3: TGCAGCGTTGGGGGCGGGGGCAAGCGGGAGAGGTACAATGAGCAGTTCTTC.

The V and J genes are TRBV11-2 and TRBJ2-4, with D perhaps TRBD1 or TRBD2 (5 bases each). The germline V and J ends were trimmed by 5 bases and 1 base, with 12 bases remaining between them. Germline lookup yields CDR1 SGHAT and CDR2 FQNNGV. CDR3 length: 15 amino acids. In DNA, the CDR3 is TGTGCCAGCAGCCCAGATGGGGGTGCCAAAAACATTCAGTACTTC. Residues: CASSPDGGAKNIQYF.

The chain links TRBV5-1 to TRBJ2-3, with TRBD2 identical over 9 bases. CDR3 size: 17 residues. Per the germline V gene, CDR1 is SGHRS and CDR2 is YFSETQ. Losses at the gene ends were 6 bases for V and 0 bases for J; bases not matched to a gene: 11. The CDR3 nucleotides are TGCGCCAGCACCCGGTGGGCTAGCGGGGCAAGCACAGATACGCAGTATTTT. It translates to CASTRWASGASTDTQYF.

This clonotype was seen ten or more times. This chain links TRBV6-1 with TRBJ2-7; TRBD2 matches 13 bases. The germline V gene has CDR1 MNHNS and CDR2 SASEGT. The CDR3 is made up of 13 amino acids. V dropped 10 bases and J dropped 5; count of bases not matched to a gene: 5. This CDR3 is CATTGLAGDEQYF. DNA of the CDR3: TGTGCCACCACAGGACTAGCGGGGGACGAGCAGTACTTC.

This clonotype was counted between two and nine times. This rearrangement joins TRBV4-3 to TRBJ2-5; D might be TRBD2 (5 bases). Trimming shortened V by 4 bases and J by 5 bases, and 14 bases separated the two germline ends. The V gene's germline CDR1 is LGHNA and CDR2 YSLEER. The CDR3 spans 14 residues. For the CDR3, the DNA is TGCGCCAGCAGCCCCGCGGCGGGCTGGGAGACCCAGTACTTC. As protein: CASSPAAGWETQYF.

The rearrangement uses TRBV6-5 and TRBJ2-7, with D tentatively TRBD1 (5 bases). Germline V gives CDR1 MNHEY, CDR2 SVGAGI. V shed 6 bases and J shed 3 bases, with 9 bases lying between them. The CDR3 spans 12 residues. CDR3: CASRKGIYEQYF. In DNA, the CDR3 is TGTGCCAGCAGGAAGGGGATCTACGAGCAGTACTTC.

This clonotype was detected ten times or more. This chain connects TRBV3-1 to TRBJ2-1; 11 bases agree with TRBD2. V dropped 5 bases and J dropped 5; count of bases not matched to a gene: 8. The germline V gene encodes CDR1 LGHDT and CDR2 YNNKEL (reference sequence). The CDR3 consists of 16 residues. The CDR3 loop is CASSNRLAGNHNEQFF. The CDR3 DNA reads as TGTGCCAGCAGCAATCGACTAGCGGGGAACCACAATGAGCAGTTCTTC.

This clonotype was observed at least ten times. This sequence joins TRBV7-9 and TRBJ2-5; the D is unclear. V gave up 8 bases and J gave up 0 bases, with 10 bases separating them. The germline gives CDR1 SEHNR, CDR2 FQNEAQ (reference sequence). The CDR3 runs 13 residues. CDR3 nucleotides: TGTGCCAGCGGAGCCTGGTACCAAGAGACCCAGTACTTC. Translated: CASGAWYQETQYF. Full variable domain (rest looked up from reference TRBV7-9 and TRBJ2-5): DTGVSQNPRHKITKRGQNVTFRCDPISEHNRLYWYRQTLGQGPEFLTYFQNEAQLEKSRLLSDRFSAERPKGSFSTLEIQRTEQGDSAMYLCASGAWYQETQYFGPGTRLLVL.

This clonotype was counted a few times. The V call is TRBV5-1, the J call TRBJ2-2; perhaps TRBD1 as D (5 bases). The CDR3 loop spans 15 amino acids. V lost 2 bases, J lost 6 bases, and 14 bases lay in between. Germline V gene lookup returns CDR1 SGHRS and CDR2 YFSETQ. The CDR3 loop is CASSFTGTSPGELFF. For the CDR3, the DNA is TGCGCCAGCAGCTTCACAGGAACTTCGCCCGGGGAGCTGTTTTTT.

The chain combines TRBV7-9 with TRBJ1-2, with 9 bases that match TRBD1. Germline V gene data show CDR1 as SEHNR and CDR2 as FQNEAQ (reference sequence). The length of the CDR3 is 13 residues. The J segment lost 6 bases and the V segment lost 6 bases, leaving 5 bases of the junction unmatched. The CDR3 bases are TGTGCCAGCAGAATGGACAGGGGCAATGGCTACACCTTC. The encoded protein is CASRMDRGNGYTF.

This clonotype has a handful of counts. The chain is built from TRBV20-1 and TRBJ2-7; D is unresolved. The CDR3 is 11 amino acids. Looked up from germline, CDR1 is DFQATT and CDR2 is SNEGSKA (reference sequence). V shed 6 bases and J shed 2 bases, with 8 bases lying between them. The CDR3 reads CSATQAYEQYF. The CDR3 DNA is TGCAGTGCCACCCAAGCCTACGAGCAGTACTTC.